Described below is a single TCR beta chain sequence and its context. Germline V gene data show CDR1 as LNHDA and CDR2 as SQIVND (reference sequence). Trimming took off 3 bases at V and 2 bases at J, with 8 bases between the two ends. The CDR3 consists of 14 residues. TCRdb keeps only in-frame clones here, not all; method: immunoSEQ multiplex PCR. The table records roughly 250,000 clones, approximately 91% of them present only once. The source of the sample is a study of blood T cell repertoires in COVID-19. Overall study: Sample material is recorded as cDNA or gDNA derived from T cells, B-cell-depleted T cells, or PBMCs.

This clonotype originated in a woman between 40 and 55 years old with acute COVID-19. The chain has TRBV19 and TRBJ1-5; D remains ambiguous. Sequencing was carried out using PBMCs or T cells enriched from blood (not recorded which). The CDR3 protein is CASSMPGGNQPQHF. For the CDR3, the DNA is TGTGCCAGTAGTATGCCCGGAGGCAATCAGCCCCAGCATTTT.